This T cell receptor beta chain was sequenced for a study of T cell responses to AZD1222 COVID-19 vaccine. Study-wide findings and caveats: Along spike, vaccine-associated CD4 TCRs were found throughout, with dominance at 160-218 and 743-854.

V gave up 3 bases and J gave up 3 bases; unmatched junction bases: 1. The CDR3 is made up of 14 amino acids. Germline CDR1 reads KGHSH; CDR2 reads LQKENI. The table came from immunoSEQ multiplex PCR; TCRdb's copy has only in-frame clones and leaves some out. The data contain 130,000 to 150,000 clones, 75% to 95% of them seen just once; the ten biggest clones take up 2.5% to 3%. Concerning this clone: Its antigen remains unknown. The sample carries other DNA sequences with the same CDR3.

The V and J genes are TRBV18 and TRBJ2-7, with 11 bases identical to TRBD1. The source of this sequence is an adult in good health. The specimen comprised peripheral blood, sampled on day 0 of MenACWY control vaccination. CDR3 amino acids: CASSPGTGGYEQYF. The CDR3, as DNA: TGTGCCAGCTCACCTGGGACAGGGGGCTACGAGCAGTACTTC.